A single TCR beta chain is shown here with its context. Cohort assignment relied on participant-reported clinical history. Before being deemed recovered, Cohort 3 donors had two negative PCRs, clearance, or symptom resolution. This specimen comes from a study of blood T cell repertoires in COVID-19. Study-wide context: Both acute and convalescent COVID-19 samples were obtained from the United States, Italy and Spain.

The protocol was immunoSEQ multiplex PCR, while the TCRdb copy is restricted to in-frame clones and leaves out a portion. In the table there are roughly 270,000 clones, about 85% of which are singletons. CDR3 length: 14 residues. Trimming cost V 4 bases and J 0 bases, with 10 bases left between them. Germline V CDR1 and CDR2: SGHNT, YYREEE (reference sequence). Material: PBMCs or T cells enriched from blood (not recorded which). The chain uses TRBV5-4 and TRBJ1-2; maybe TRBD1 (5 bases). The receptor's source is a woman aged 45-60 years who had recovered from COVID-19. The CDR3 sequence: CASSLDRTNYGYTF. For the CDR3, the DNA is TGTGCCAGCAGCCTCGACAGAACTAACTATGGCTACACCTTC.